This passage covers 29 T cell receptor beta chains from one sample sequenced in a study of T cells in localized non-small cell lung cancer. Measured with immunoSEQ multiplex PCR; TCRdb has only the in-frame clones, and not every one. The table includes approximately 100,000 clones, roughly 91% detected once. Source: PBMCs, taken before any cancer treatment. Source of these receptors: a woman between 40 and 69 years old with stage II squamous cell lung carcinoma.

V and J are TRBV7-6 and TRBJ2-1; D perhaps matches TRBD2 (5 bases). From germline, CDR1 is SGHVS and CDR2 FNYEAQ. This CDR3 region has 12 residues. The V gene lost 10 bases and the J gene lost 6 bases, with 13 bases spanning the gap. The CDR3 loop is CATEDSSNEQFF. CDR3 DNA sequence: TGTGCCACAGAGGACTCTTCCAATGAGCAGTTCTTC.

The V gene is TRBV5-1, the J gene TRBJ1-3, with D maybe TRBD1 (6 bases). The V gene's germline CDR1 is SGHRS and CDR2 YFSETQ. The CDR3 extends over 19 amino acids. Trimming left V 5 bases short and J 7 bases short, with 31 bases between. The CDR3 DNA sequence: TGCGCCAGCAGGACTGGGGTCCCCGACGGGGGCGCTTCGTGGAACACCATATATTTT. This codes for CASRTGVPDGGASWNTIYF.

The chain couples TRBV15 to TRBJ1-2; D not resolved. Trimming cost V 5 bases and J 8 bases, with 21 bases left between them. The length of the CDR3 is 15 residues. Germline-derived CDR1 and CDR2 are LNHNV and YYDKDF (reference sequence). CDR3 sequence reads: CATSSESPGFSGYTF. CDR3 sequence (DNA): TGTGCCACCAGCTCAGAGTCCCCGGGCTTCAGCGGCTACACCTTC.

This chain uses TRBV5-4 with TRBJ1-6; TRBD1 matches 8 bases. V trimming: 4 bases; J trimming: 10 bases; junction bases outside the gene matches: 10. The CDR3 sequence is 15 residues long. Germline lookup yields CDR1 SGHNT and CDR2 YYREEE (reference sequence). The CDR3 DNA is TGTGCCAGCAGCCCCGACAGGGGAATGTTATCACCCCTCCACTTT. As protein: CASSPDRGMLSPLHF. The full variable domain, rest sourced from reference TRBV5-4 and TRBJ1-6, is ETGVTQSPTHLIKTRGQQVTLRCSSQSGHNTVSWYQQALGQGPQFIFQYYREEENGRGNFPPRFSGLQFPNYSSELNVNALELDDSALYLCASSPDRGMLSPLHFGNGTRLTVT.

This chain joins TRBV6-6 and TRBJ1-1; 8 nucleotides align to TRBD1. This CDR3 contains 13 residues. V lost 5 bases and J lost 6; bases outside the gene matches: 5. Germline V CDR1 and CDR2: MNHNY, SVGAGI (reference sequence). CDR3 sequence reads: CASSRTGRPEAFF. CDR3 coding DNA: TGTGCCAGCAGTCGGACAGGGAGGCCTGAAGCTTTCTTT.

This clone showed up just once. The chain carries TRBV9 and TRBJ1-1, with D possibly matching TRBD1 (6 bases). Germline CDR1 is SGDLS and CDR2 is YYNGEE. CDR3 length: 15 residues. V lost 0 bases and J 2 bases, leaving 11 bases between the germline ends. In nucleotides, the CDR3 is TGTGCCAGCAGCGTAGTAGGGACAACAAACACTGAAGCTTTCTTT. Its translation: CASSVVGTTNTEAFF.

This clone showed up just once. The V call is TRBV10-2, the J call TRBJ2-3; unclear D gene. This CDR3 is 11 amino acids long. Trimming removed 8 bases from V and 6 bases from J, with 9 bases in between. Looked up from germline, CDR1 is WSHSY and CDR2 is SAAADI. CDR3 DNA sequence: TGCGCCAGCTGGGCGGCTGATACGCAGTATTTT. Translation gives CASWAADTQYF.

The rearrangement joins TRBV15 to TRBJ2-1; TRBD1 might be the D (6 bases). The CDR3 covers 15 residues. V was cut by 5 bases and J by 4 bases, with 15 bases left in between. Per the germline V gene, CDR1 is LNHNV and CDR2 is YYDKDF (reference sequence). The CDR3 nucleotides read TGTGCCACCAGCGGTGGGGGCGGGTCTTACAATGAGCAGTTCTTC. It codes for CATSGGGGSYNEQFF.

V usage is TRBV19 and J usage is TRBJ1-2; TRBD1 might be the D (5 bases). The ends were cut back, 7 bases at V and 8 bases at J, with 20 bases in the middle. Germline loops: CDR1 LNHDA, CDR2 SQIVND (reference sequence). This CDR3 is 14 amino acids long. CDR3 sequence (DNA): TGTGCCAGTATTGGAAATGGGGCAGGTCGGGGCTACACCTTC. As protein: CASIGNGAGRGYTF.

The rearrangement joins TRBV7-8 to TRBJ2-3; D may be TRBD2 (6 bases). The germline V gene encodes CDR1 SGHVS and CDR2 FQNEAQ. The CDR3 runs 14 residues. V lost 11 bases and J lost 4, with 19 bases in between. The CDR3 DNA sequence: TGTGCCTGGAGGGACTCCGTCGATGCAGATACGCAGTATTTT. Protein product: CAWRDSVDADTQYF.

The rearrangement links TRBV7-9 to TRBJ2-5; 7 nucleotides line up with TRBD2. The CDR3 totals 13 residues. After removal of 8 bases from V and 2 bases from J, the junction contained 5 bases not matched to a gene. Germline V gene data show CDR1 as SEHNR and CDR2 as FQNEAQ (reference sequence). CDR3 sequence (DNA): TGTGCCAGCCGGCAGGGAGGGCAAGAGACCCAGTACTTC. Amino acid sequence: CASRQGGQETQYF.

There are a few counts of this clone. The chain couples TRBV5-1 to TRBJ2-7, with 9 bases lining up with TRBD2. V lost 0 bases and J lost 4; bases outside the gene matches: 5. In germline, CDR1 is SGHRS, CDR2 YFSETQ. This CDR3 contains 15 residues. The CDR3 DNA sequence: TGCGCCAGCAGCTTGGTAGCGGGAGTTTCATACGAGCAGTACTTC. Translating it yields CASSLVAGVSYEQYF.

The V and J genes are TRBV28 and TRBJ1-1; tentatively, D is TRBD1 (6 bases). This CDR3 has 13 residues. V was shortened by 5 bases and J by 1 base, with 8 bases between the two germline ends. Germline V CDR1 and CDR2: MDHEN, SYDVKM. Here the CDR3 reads CASSPQGNTEAFF. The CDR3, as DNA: TGTGCCAGCAGTCCACAGGGGAACACTGAAGCTTTCTTT. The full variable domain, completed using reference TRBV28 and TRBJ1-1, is DVKVTQSSRYLVKRTGEKVFLECVQDMDHENMFWYRQDPGLGLRLIYFSYDVKMKEKGDIPEGYSVSREKKERFSLILESASTNQTSMYLCASSPQGNTEAFFGQGTRLTVV.

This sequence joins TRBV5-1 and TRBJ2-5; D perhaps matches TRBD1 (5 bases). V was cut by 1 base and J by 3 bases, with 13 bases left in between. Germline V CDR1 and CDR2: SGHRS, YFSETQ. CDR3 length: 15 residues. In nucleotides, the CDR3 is TGCGCCAGCAGCTTGAGGGGCGCGGTCGAAGAGACCCAGTACTTC. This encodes CASSLRGAVEETQYF.

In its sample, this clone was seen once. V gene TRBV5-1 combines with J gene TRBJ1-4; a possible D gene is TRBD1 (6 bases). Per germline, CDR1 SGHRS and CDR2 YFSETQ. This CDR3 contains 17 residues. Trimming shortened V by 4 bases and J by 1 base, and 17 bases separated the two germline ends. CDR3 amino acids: CASSPRGASGTNEKLFF. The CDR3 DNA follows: TGCGCCAGCAGCCCTCGGGGGGCGTCTGGAACTAATGAAAAACTGTTTTTT. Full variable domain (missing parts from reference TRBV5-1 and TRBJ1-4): KAGVTQTPRYLIKTRGQQVTLSCSPISGHRSVSWYQQTPGQGLQFLFEYFSETQRNKGNFPGRFSGRQFSNSRSEMNVSTLELGDSALYLCASSPRGASGTNEKLFFGSGTQLSVL.

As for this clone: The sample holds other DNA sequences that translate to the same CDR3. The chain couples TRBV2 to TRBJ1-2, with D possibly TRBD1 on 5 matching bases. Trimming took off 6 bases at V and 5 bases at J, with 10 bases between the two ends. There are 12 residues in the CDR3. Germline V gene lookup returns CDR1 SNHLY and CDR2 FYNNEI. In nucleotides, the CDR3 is TGTGCCAGCAGAGGGACGGCTTATGGCTACACCTTC. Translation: CASRGTAYGYTF.

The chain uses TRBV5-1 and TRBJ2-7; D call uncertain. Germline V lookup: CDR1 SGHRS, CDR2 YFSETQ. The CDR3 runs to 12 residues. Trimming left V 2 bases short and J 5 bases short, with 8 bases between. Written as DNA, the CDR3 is TGCGCCAGCAGCTTAAGGAGCGACGAGCAGTACTTC. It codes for CASSLRSDEQYF.

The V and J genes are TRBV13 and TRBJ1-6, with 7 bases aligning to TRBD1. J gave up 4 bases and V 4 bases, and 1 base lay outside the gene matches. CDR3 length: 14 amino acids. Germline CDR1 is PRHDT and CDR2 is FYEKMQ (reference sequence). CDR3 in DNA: TGTGCCAGCAGCTACAGGGGATATAATTCACCCCTCCACTTT. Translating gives CASSYRGYNSPLHF.

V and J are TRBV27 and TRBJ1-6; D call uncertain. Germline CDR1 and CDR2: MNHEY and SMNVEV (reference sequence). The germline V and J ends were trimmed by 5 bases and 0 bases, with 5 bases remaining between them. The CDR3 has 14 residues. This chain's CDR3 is CASSRSSYNSPLHF. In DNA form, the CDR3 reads TGTGCCAGCAGTCGGAGCTCCTATAATTCACCCCTCCACTTT.

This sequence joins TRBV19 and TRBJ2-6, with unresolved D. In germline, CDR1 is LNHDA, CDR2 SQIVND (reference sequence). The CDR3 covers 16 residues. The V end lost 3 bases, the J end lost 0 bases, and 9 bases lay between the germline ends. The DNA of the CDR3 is TGTGCCAGTAGTATGTGGCAGAGCTCTGGGGCCAACGTCCTGACTTTC. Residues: CASSMWQSSGANVLTF.

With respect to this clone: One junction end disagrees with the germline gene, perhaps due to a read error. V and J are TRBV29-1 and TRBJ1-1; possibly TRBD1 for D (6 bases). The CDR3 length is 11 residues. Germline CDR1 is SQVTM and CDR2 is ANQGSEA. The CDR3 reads CSVEGGDTTNF. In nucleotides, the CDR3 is TGCAGCGTCGAAGGGGGGGACACCACAAACTTT.

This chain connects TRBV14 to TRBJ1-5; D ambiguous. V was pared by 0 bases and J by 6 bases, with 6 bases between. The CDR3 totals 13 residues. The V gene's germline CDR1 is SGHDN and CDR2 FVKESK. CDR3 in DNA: TGTGCCAGCAGCCAAGATATTCGTCAGCCCCAGCATTTT. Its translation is CASSQDIRQPQHF.

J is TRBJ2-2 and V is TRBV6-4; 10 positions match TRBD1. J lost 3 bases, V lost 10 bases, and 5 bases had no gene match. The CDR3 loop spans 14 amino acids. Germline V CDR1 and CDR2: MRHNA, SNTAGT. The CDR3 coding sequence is TGTGCCACCCGACAGGGGGCGGACACCGGGGAGCTGTTTTTT. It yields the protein CATRQGADTGELFF.

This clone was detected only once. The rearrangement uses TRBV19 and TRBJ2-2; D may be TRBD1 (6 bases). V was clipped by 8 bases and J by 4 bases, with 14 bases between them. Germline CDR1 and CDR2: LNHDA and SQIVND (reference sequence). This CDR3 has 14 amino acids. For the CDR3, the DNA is TGTGCCAGTGGATTCACAGGGATCACCGGGGAGCTGTTTTTT. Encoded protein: CASGFTGITGELFF.

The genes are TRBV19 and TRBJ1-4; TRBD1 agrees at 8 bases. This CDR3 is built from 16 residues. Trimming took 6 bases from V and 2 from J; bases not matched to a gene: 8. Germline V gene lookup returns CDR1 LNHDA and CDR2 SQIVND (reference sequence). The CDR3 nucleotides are TGTGCCAGTAGCACAGGGGGGATCTCTACTAATGAAAAACTGTTTTTT. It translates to CASSTGGISTNEKLFF.

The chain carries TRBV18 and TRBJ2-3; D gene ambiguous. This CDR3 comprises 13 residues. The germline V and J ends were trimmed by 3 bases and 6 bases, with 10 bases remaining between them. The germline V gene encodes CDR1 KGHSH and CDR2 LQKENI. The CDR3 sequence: CASSPQPLDTQYF. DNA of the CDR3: TGTGCCAGCTCACCGCAACCATTGGATACGCAGTATTTT.

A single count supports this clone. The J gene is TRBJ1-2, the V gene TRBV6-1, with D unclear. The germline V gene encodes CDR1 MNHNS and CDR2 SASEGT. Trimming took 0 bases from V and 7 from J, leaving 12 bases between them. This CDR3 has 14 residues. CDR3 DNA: TGTGCCAGCAGTGAAGCCTGGGGTTCGTCTGGCTACACCTTC. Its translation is CASSEAWGSSGYTF.

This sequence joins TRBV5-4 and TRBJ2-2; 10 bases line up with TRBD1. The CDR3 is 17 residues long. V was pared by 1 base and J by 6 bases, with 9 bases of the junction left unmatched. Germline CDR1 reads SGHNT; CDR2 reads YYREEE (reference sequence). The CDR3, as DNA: TGTGCCAGCAGCTTGTGGGGGACAGGGGTATCGGCCGGGGAGCTGTTTTTT. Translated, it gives CASSLWGTGVSAGELFF. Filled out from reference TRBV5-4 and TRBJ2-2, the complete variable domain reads ETGVTQSPTHLIKTRGQQVTLRCSSQSGHNTVSWYQQALGQGPQFIFQYYREEENGRGNFPPRFSGLQFPNYSSELNVNALELDDSALYLCASSLWGTGVSAGELFFGEGSRLTVL.

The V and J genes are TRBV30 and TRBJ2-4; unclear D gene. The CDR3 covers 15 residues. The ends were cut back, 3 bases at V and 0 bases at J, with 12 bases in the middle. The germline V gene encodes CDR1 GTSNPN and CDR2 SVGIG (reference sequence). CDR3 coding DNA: TGTGCCTGGAGCAAAACCGGAAAAGCCAAAAACATTCAGTACTTC. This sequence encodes CAWSKTGKAKNIQYF. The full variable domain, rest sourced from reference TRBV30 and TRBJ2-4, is SQTIHQWPATLVQPVGSPLSLECTVEGTSNPNLYWYRQAAGRGLQLLFYSVGIGQISSEVPQNLSASRPQDRQFILSSKKLLLSDSGFYLCAWSKTGKAKNIQYFGAGTRLSVL.